What follows are 28 T cell receptor beta chains derived from one specimen sequenced in a study of T-cell reconstitution after alpha-beta-depleted transplantation in children. Preparation of the TCRbeta library was carried out with unique molecular identifiers. Each CDR3 protein gets one entry after TCRdb re-called the PCR reads with MiXCR. The sample consists of some 240,000 distinct CDR3 sequences, 7.5% to 10% of them appearing once. The starting material was PBMCs from the stem cell graft donor, obtained from the stem cell graft. These TCRs come from a human donor who donated a stem cell graft to a child with SCID.

This clonotype was observed a handful of times. V gene TRBV15 combines with J gene TRBJ1-3; a weak D match, TRBD1 (6 bases). V was pared by 5 bases and J by 0 bases, with 17 bases between. CDR3 size: 17 residues. CDR1 is LNHNV, CDR2 YYDKDF, per germline (reference sequence). The CDR3 DNA reads as TGTGCCACCAGCGGCCCTCAGGGGCCAGGCTCTGGAAACACCATATATTTT. This translates into CATSGPQGPGSGNTIYF.

This clonotype was detected only a few times. V usage is TRBV19 and J usage is TRBJ1-4, with 8 positions matching TRBD1. Per the germline V gene, CDR1 is LNHDA and CDR2 is SQIVND (reference sequence). The CDR3 extends over 15 amino acids. Trimming took 6 bases from V and 3 from J; bases not matched to a gene: 6. CDR3 loop: CASSSGQGANEKLFF. CDR3 in DNA: TGTGCCAGTAGCTCCGGACAGGGTGCTAATGAAAAACTGTTTTTT.

This clonotype was recorded many times. The chain is built from TRBV7-9 and TRBJ1-1; D gene ambiguous. Germline V gene lookup returns CDR1 SEHNR and CDR2 FQNEAQ (reference sequence). The CDR3 length is 15 residues. With 5 bases removed from V and 6 bases from J, the gap between germline ends came to 19 bases. The DNA for the CDR3 is TGTGCCAGCAGCCCCTCCTTAGGGAATGGGGCTGAAGCTTTCTTT. The encoded protein is CASSPSLGNGAEAFF.

The table lists this clonotype with many counts. The genes are TRBV20-1 and TRBJ2-3; TRBD2 aligns across 10 bases. Germline lookup yields CDR1 DFQATT and CDR2 SNEGSKA (reference sequence). The J segment lost 6 bases and the V segment lost 1 base, leaving 4 bases of the junction unmatched. The CDR3 sequence is 14 residues long. The CDR3 nucleotides are TGCAGTGCTAGAGGGACTAGCGGCCTGGATACGCAGTATTTT. Translating gives CSARGTSGLDTQYF.

This clonotype was picked up many times. The J gene is TRBJ1-2, the V gene TRBV6-5, with TRBD1 matching 8 bases. The CDR3 extends over 18 amino acids. Germline lookup yields CDR1 MNHEY and CDR2 SVGAGI. V dropped 0 bases and J dropped 5; count of bases not matched to a gene: 14. This CDR3 reads CASSYSPLGGTGPYGYTF. CDR3 in DNA: TGTGCCAGCAGTTACTCACCCCTCGGCGGGACAGGACCTTATGGCTACACCTTC.

This clonotype has a count of ten or more. The rearrangement links TRBV6-2 or TRBV6-3 to TRBJ1-5; 7 nucleotides agree with TRBD1. Looked up from germline, CDR1 is MNHEY and CDR2 is SVGEGT. CDR3 length equals 14 residues. Germline trimming cut 5 bases from V and 7 bases from J; bases unmatched to any gene: 8. CDR3 loop: CASSRGGGAQPQHF. The CDR3 DNA reads as TGTGCCAGCAGTCGAGGAGGGGGCGCCCAGCCCCAGCATTTT.

This clonotype was observed many times. The rearrangement uses TRBV7-2 and TRBJ2-7; D could derive from TRBD1 or TRBD2 (5 bases each). The CDR3 covers 16 residues. Germline CDR1 is SGHTA and CDR2 is FQGNSA. The V gene lost 2 bases and the J gene lost 2 bases, with 16 bases spanning the gap. CDR3 coding DNA: TGTGCCAGCAGCTTAACGGGACCGGGACCTCCCTACGAGCAGTACTTC. Translated, it gives CASSLTGPGPPYEQYF.

The chain joins TRBV20-1 to TRBJ1-6, with TRBD1 as a possible D gene (6 bases). The V and J ends lost 4 bases and 13 bases respectively, with 32 bases between them. The CDR3 loop spans 18 amino acids. Germline CDR1 DFQATT, CDR2 SNEGSKA (reference sequence). The CDR3 nucleotides read TGCAGTGCTACCTCCTCAACCGGGACAATTCAGGCTATTCGGCCCCTCCACTTT. This codes for CSATSSTGTIQAIRPLHF.

This clonotype showed up many times. This rearrangement joins TRBV3-1 to TRBJ2-7; 7 bases agree with TRBD1. The ends lost 1 base at V and 3 bases at J; junction bases unmatched: 3. Germline V CDR1 and CDR2: LGHDT, YNNKEL (reference sequence). This CDR3 spans 14 amino acids. The CDR3 region is CASSQAGGFYEQYF. CDR3 nucleotides: TGTGCCAGCAGCCAAGCAGGGGGATTCTACGAGCAGTACTTC.

This clonotype has a count of ten or more. The chain links TRBV3-1 to TRBJ2-1; 9 bases line up with TRBD1. Germline CDR1 is LGHDT and CDR2 is YNNKEL (reference sequence). With 3 bases clipped from V and 10 bases from J, the junction kept 10 bases outside the gene matches. This CDR3 is built from 15 residues. CDR3 DNA: TGTGCCAGCAGCCAGGGGACAGGGAGGGCCTCCGAGCAGTTCTTC. This sequence encodes CASSQGTGRASEQFF.

This clonotype has a count of ten or more. CDR3 sequence reads: CSAKGGGNGANTEAFF. DNA for the CDR3: TGCAGTGCTAAGGGAGGGGGGAACGGTGCGAACACTGAAGCTTTCTTT. The rearrangement uses TRBV20-1 and TRBJ1-1; the D gene is possibly TRBD1 (6 bases). CDR1 and CDR2 (germline): DFQATT, SNEGSKA (reference sequence). This CDR3 has 16 residues. Trimming took 4 bases from V and 1 from J, leaving 19 bases between them.

This clonotype was seen repeatedly, ten times or more. The chain uses TRBV7-2 and TRBJ2-4; D is unresolved. Germline loops: CDR1 SGHTA, CDR2 FQGNSA. This CDR3 has 17 residues. V lost 1 base to trimming and J lost 0 bases, with 13 bases between them. CDR3 nucleotides: TGTGCCAGCAGCTTAGGAGGTTTTGCACTAGCCAAAAACATTCAGTACTTC. This translates into CASSLGGFALAKNIQYF.

Ten or more counts support this clonotype. The genes are TRBV5-1 and TRBJ2-1, with D possibly being TRBD2 (5 bases). Per the germline V gene, CDR1 is SGHRS and CDR2 is YFSETQ. This CDR3 has 14 amino acids. The V end lost 2 bases, the J end lost 0 bases, and 6 bases lay between the germline ends. This CDR3 reads CASSFRDSYNEQFF. The CDR3, as DNA: TGCGCCAGCAGCTTTCGGGACTCCTACAATGAGCAGTTCTTC.

This clonotype appeared many times. The V gene is TRBV4-2, the J gene TRBJ2-1, with TRBD2 matching over 16 bases. CDR1 LGHNA and CDR2 YNFKEQ come from the germline V gene. With 3 bases clipped from V and 7 bases from J, the junction kept 3 bases outside the gene matches. The CDR3 has 16 amino acids. In nucleotides, the CDR3 is TGTGCCAGCAGCCAGGGGACTAGCGGGGGGGAGAATGAGCAGTTCTTC. The encoded protein is CASSQGTSGGENEQFF.

This clonotype was detected ten times or more. The chain employs TRBV5-1 and TRBJ2-7; 7 positions match TRBD1. The CDR3 contains 16 residues. Germline V gene data show CDR1 as SGHRS and CDR2 as YFSETQ. The V and J ends lost 0 bases and 2 bases, in that order; junction bases with no gene match: 8. CDR3 in amino acids: CASSLGPMDRPYEQYF. The CDR3 nucleotides read TGCGCCAGCAGCTTGGGGCCCATGGACAGGCCCTACGAGCAGTACTTC.

This clonotype was seen repeatedly, ten times or more. The chain carries TRBV20-1 and TRBJ2-4; no definite D call. This CDR3 comprises 14 residues. Per the germline V gene, CDR1 is DFQATT and CDR2 is SNEGSKA (reference sequence). The germline V and J ends were trimmed by 1 base and 0 bases, with 7 bases remaining between them. The CDR3 here is CSARAGIAKNIQYF. DNA for the CDR3: TGCAGTGCTAGAGCAGGTATAGCCAAAAACATTCAGTACTTC.

This clonotype has at least ten counts. The chain uses TRBV6-1 and TRBJ1-2; 7 bases map to TRBD1. This CDR3 has 13 residues. Germline V gene data show CDR1 as MNHNS and CDR2 as SASEGT. V lost 6 bases to trimming and J lost 8 bases; unmatched junction nucleotides: 9. The CDR3, as DNA: TGTGCCAGCAGAGGATTCGACAGGGACGGCTACACCTTC. Its protein is CASRGFDRDGYTF.

At least ten counts were recorded for this clonotype. The rearrangement uses TRBV10-2 and TRBJ1-1; 9 bases match TRBD1. There are 15 residues in the CDR3. Germline values: CDR1 WSHSY, CDR2 SAAADI. V was pared by 6 bases and J by 7 bases, with 12 bases of the junction left unmatched. DNA for the CDR3: TGCGCCAGCAGCCGGACAGGGGCGGGAACCATTGAAGCTTTCTTT. Translating gives CASSRTGAGTIEAFF.

This clonotype was detected ten times or more. The chain couples TRBV20-1 to TRBJ1-2, with D perhaps matching TRBD1 (5 bases). CDR1 DFQATT and CDR2 SNEGSKA come from the germline V gene (reference sequence). The CDR3 runs 17 residues. V lost 3 bases and J lost 0, with 20 bases in between. The CDR3 DNA sequence: TGCAGTGCTAGCAGGTGGGCAGCTAAACAGGCTAACTATGGCTACACCTTC. It specifies CSASRWAAKQANYGYTF.

Only a few counts were recorded for this clonotype. The V call is TRBV7-2, the J call TRBJ2-2; tentative D call: TRBD2 (7 bases). V lost 1 base to trimming and J lost 7 bases, with 10 bases between them. From germline, CDR1 is SGHTA and CDR2 FQGNSA. The CDR3 loop spans 14 amino acids. The CDR3, as DNA: TGTGCCAGCAGCTTAGGCGGGGGCGTCGGGGAGCTGTTTTTT. It codes for CASSLGGGVGELFF.

The table lists this clonotype with many counts. The chain is built from TRBV20-1 and TRBJ1-5; TRBD1 might be the D (5 bases). Trimming removed 6 bases at V and 2 bases at J, with 11 bases between. CDR1 is DFQATT, CDR2 SNEGSKA, per germline (reference sequence). The CDR3 is 13 amino acids. The CDR3 reads CSAGGKGNQPQHF. DNA of the CDR3: TGCAGTGCGGGGGGGAAGGGCAATCAGCCCCAGCATTTT.

This clonotype was seen repeatedly, ten times or more. The CDR3 here is CASISGGAMYNEQFF. In nucleotides, the CDR3 is TGTGCCAGCATTAGCGGGGGGGCCATGTACAATGAGCAGTTCTTC. This chain uses TRBV6-2 or TRBV6-3 with TRBJ2-1; the match to TRBD2 covers 11 bases. The germline V gene encodes CDR1 MNHEY and CDR2 SVGEGT. Germline trimming cut 7 bases from V and 4 bases from J; bases unmatched to any gene: 6. The CDR3 spans 15 residues.

This clonotype occurred many times. This sequence joins TRBV7-8 and TRBJ2-5, with 10 bases identical to TRBD2. The CDR3 consists of 17 residues. CDR1 SGHVS and CDR2 FQNEAQ come from the germline V gene. V lost 0 bases, J lost 5 bases, and 9 bases stayed unmatched. CDR3 region: CASSLATVAGGGETQYF. For the CDR3, the DNA is TGTGCCAGCAGCTTAGCGACAGTAGCGGGGGGCGGGGAGACCCAGTACTTC.

This clonotype came up many times. The chain employs TRBV5-1 and TRBJ2-3; TRBD2 agrees at 9 bases. CDR1 is SGHRS and CDR2 is YFSETQ in the germline V gene. Trimming at V came to 1 base and at J to 4 bases, leaving 7 bases not matched to a gene. The CDR3 is 16 amino acids. DNA of the CDR3: TGCGCCAGCAGCTTGCTCCCTAGCGGGGCCTCAGATACGCAGTATTTT. Amino acid sequence: CASSLLPSGASDTQYF.

This clonotype has a count of ten or more. J is TRBJ2-2 and V is TRBV20-1, with D perhaps matching TRBD2 (5 bases). Germline V CDR1 and CDR2: DFQATT, SNEGSKA (reference sequence). V lost 0 bases, J lost 8 bases, and 16 bases lay in between. The CDR3 is made up of 15 amino acids. The CDR3 spells CSARENKGVAGELFF. The CDR3 nucleotides read TGCAGTGCTAGAGAGAATAAGGGAGTAGCGGGGGAGCTGTTTTTT.

This clonotype was observed a few times. A much larger clone lies a single base off, so this may be a read error. J is TRBJ1-2 and V is TRBV29-1, with a weak D call TRBD1 (6 bases). CDR1 is SQVTM, CDR2 ANQGSEA, per germline. The CDR3 loop spans 12 amino acids. CDR3: CSVERGNYGDTF. CDR3 DNA: TGCAGCGTTGAAAGGGGGAACTATGGCGACACCTTC.

The chain employs TRBV20-1 and TRBJ2-6, with D unclear. The germline CDR1 and CDR2 sequences are DFQATT and SNEGSKA (reference sequence). CDR3 length: 15 amino acids. V shed 5 bases and J shed 1 base, with 12 bases lying between them. CDR3 sequence reads: CSAPNFGSGANVLTF. CDR3 bases: TGCAGTGCTCCTAATTTCGGTTCTGGGGCCAACGTCCTGACTTTC.

This clonotype was detected ten times or more. The CDR3 sequence is CASSLGTGFGGYTF. CDR3 nucleotides: TGTGCCAGCAGCTTAGGGACAGGGTTTGGTGGCTACACCTTC. This sequence joins TRBV7-6 and TRBJ1-2; the match to TRBD1 covers 8 bases. The trim removed 1 base at V and 7 bases at J, leaving 5 bases unmatched. This CDR3 has 14 residues. Germline V CDR1 and CDR2: SGHVS, FNYEAQ. Full variable domain (rest looked up from reference TRBV7-6 and TRBJ1-2): GAGVSQSPRYKVTKRGQDVALRCDPISGHVSLYWYRQALGQGPEFLTYFNYEAQQDKSGLPNDRFSAERPEGSISTLTIQRTEQRDSAMYRCASSLGTGFGGYTFGSGTRLTVV.